Below, 28 T cell receptor beta chains from the same sample are listed, as sequenced in a study of memory CD4+ T cells and cytomegalovirus serostatus. The sort gate was single viable CD3+CD4+CD8-CD45RO+ cells for memory CD4+ T cells. Libraries were prepared by immunoSEQ multiplex PCR; TCRdb keeps only in-frame clonotypes and omits some of them. Of about 61,000 clones in the sample, roughly 80% were seen once. Source material: memory CD4+ T cells from blood. The receptors derive from an adult in good health and CMV-seronegative. Some clones in this sample may be carry-over from other donors' samples.

V and J are TRBV30 and TRBJ2-3; 10 bases align to TRBD1. The V gene's germline CDR1 is GTSNPN and CDR2 SVGIG (reference sequence). The CDR3 contains 18 residues. J gave up 1 base and V 4 bases, and 14 bases lay outside the gene matches. This chain's CDR3 is CAWTRSADRGRGTDTQYF. In DNA form, the CDR3 reads TGTGCCTGGACTCGCTCCGCGGACAGGGGGAGGGGCACAGATACGCAGTATTTT. Full variable domain (missing parts from reference TRBV30 and TRBJ2-3): SQTIHQWPATLVQPVGSPLSLECTVEGTSNPNLYWYRQAAGRGLQLLFYSVGIGQISSEVPQNLSASRPQDRQFILSSKKLLLSDSGFYLCAWTRSADRGRGTDTQYFGPGTRLTVL.

This clone was detected a few times. V usage is TRBV5-1 and J usage is TRBJ1-2; D is unclear. The CDR3 has 13 amino acids. From germline, CDR1 is SGHRS and CDR2 YFSETQ. V lost 0 bases and J 8 bases, leaving 11 bases between the germline ends. CDR3 loop: CASSLGLRGGYTF. In nucleotides, the CDR3 is TGCGCCAGCAGCTTGGGTCTAAGAGGGGGCTACACCTTC. Variable domain in full (rest from reference TRBV5-1 and TRBJ1-2): KAGVTQTPRYLIKTRGQQVTLSCSPISGHRSVSWYQQTPGQGLQFLFEYFSETQRNKGNFPGRFSGRQFSNSRSEMNVSTLELGDSALYLCASSLGLRGGYTFGSGTRLTVV.

This clone was found a few times. The chain couples TRBV29-1 to TRBJ1-1; D might be TRBD1 (5 bases). V dropped 4 bases and J dropped 1 base, with 13 bases sitting between them. The CDR3 runs 14 residues. Germline loops: CDR1 SQVTM, CDR2 ANQGSEA. CDR3 bases: TGCAGCGTTGTCATCGGGGCAGCGAACACTGAAGCTTTCTTT. Amino acids: CSVVIGAANTEAFF.

The chain recombines TRBV5-1 with TRBJ2-1, with D uncertain. Trimming took 4 bases from V and 7 from J, leaving 12 bases between them. Per germline, CDR1 SGHRS and CDR2 YFSETQ. The CDR3 spans 13 residues. CDR3 residues: CASSADPHNEQFF. The CDR3 region has the DNA TGCGCCAGCAGCGCCGACCCCCATAATGAGCAGTTCTTC.

This clone came up once. V and J are TRBV14 and TRBJ2-2; D possibly corresponds to TRBD2 (5 bases). The germline CDR1 and CDR2 sequences are SGHDN and FVKESK. The ends were cut back, 1 base at V and 2 bases at J, with 11 bases in the middle. The CDR3 sequence is 16 residues long. CDR3 in amino acids: CASSQARTGNTGELFF. The DNA for the CDR3 is TGTGCCAGCAGCCAAGCCCGGACTGGCAACACCGGGGAGCTGTTTTTT.

This chain links TRBV6-6 with TRBJ1-1, with D maybe TRBD1 (5 bases). The CDR3 spans 14 residues. V shed 6 bases and J shed 4 bases, with 15 bases lying between them. Germline V lookup: CDR1 MNHNY, CDR2 SVGAGI (reference sequence). CDR3 loop: CASRLDSDRTEAFF. The CDR3 nucleotides read TGTGCCAGCAGACTAGACAGCGACCGCACTGAAGCTTTCTTT.

The genes are TRBV9 and TRBJ2-5; 8 nucleotides line up with TRBD2. This CDR3 is 14 amino acids long. The germline CDR1 and CDR2 sequences are SGDLS and YYNGEE. V shed 5 bases, J shed 4 bases, and the junction held 7 bases outside the gene matches. The CDR3 bases are TGTGCCAGCAGTTCGGGGGGGCCGGGAGAGACCCAGTACTTC. Its translation: CASSSGGPGETQYF.

The chain is built from TRBV28 and TRBJ1-3, with 8 bases identical to TRBD1. Germline CDR1 and CDR2: MDHEN and SYDVKM. This CDR3 is 17 amino acids long. V was pared by 4 bases and J by 8 bases, with 16 bases of the junction left unmatched. The CDR3 DNA reads as TGTGCCAGCAGTTCCGGACAGGGACTGGCCGGAAGGCACACCATATATTTT. It yields the protein CASSSGQGLAGRHTIYF.

This rearrangement joins TRBV28 to TRBJ1-5; 9 bases agree with TRBD1. The J segment lost 9 bases and the V segment lost 6 bases, leaving 9 bases of the junction unmatched. CDR1 and CDR2 (germline): MDHEN, SYDVKM. The CDR3 covers 14 residues. The CDR3 protein is CASRLQTGGAPQHF. The CDR3 region has the DNA TGTGCCAGCAGACTCCAGACAGGGGGTGCGCCCCAGCATTTT. Filled out from reference TRBV28 and TRBJ1-5, the complete variable domain reads DVKVTQSSRYLVKRTGEKVFLECVQDMDHENMFWYRQDPGLGLRLIYFSYDVKMKEKGDIPEGYSVSREKKERFSLILESASTNQTSMYLCASRLQTGGAPQHFGDGTRLSIL.

The CDR3 sequence: CASSQALIRRSYNSPLHF. The CDR3 DNA reads TGCGCCAGCAGCCAAGCCTTAATACGTCGCTCCTATAATTCACCCCTCCACTTT. The chain recombines TRBV4-1 with TRBJ1-6; D gene ambiguous. Germline assignment: CDR1 MGHRA and CDR2 YSYEKL. The CDR3 covers 18 residues. V was shortened by 1 base and J by 0 bases, with 13 bases between the two germline ends.

The V call is TRBV25-1, the J call TRBJ1-6; 7 bases are a match to TRBD1. CDR1 and CDR2 (germline): MGHDK, SYGVNS. V dropped 6 bases and J dropped 7; count of bases not matched to a gene: 9. This CDR3 has 15 amino acids. The CDR3 region has the DNA TGTGCCAGCAGCCTACAGGGGTCGGGGAATTCACCCCTCCACTTT. This encodes CASSLQGSGNSPLHF.

Here the CDR3 reads CASSPRGVRNYGYTF. CDR3 coding DNA: TGTGCCAGCAGCCCCCGCGGAGTACGAAACTATGGCTACACCTTC. This chain joins TRBV9 and TRBJ1-2, with D hard to call. Trimming took 4 bases from V and 2 from J, leaving 15 bases between them. Per the germline V gene, CDR1 is SGDLS and CDR2 is YYNGEE. The CDR3 contains 15 residues.

The chain links TRBV28 to TRBJ1-3, with no clear D. Trimming shortened V by 6 bases and J by 0 bases, and 12 bases separated the two germline ends. Germline V gene sequence: CDR1 MDHEN, CDR2 SYDVKM. The CDR3 length is 15 residues. The CDR3 sequence is CASRADRDSGNTIYF. CDR3 nucleotide sequence: TGTGCCAGCAGGGCGGATCGAGACTCTGGAAACACCATATATTTT.

The V call is TRBV19, the J call TRBJ2-1; 9 bases fit TRBD2. CDR1 is LNHDA, CDR2 SQIVND, per germline (reference sequence). J was trimmed by 6 bases and V by 5 bases; bases with no gene match: 17. CDR3 length: 18 amino acids. The CDR3 DNA sequence: TGTGCCAGTAGTTTCCTATCTTACGGGGGCGGGAGGGGCAATGAGCAGTTCTTC. Encoded protein: CASSFLSYGGGRGNEQFF.

V gene TRBV5-4 combines with J gene TRBJ2-7; 7 positions agree with TRBD1. After removal of 4 bases from V and 4 bases from J, the junction contained 11 bases not matched to a gene. The CDR3 covers 15 residues. The germline V gene encodes CDR1 SGHNT and CDR2 YYREEE (reference sequence). Written as DNA, the CDR3 is TGTGCCAGCAGCCTACAAGTCGGACAGGAGTACGAGCAGTACTTC. This gives the protein CASSLQVGQEYEQYF.

The chain couples TRBV4-1 to TRBJ1-2, with D perhaps matching TRBD1 (5 bases). V was clipped by 4 bases and J by 8 bases, with 20 bases between them. CDR1 is MGHRA and CDR2 is YSYEKL in the germline V gene. The CDR3 has 15 residues. The CDR3 spells CASSLSQGLPEGYTF. CDR3 DNA sequence: TGCGCCAGCAGCCTGTCTCAGGGCCTGCCTGAAGGCTACACCTTC.

The V call is TRBV19, the J call TRBJ2-3; weak D call: TRBD1 (6 bases). This CDR3 is 13 amino acids long. Germline-derived CDR1 and CDR2 are LNHDA and SQIVND (reference sequence). The germline V and J ends were trimmed by 11 bases and 0 bases, with 12 bases remaining between them. The CDR3 DNA reads TGTGCCGCCCGACAGGTTAGCACAGATACGCAGTATTTT. Its protein product is CAARQVSTDTQYF.

V gene TRBV6-6 combines with J gene TRBJ2-2; D is unclear. The germline V and J ends were trimmed by 2 bases and 4 bases, with 2 bases remaining between them. In germline, CDR1 is MNHNY, CDR2 SVGAGI (reference sequence). CDR3 size: 12 residues. The CDR3 coding sequence is TGTGCCAGCAGTTACCCCACCGGGGAGCTGTTTTTT. This gives the protein CASSYPTGELFF.

V usage is TRBV6-4 and J usage is TRBJ1-1, with 11 nucleotides matching TRBD1. The CDR3 is 14 amino acids. Germline CDR1 and CDR2: MRHNA and SNTAGT. V was pared by 6 bases and J by 5 bases, with 5 bases of the junction left unmatched. CDR3 nucleotide sequence: TGTGCCAGCAGGCCGGACAGGGGGCAAACTGAAGCTTTCTTT. It is translated as CASRPDRGQTEAFF.

The chain joins TRBV28 to TRBJ2-1; D is unresolved. Germline CDR1 reads MDHEN; CDR2 reads SYDVKM. V lost 8 bases and J 7 bases, leaving 12 bases between the germline ends. CDR3 size: 12 residues. The CDR3 loop reads CASLAPLNEQFF. The CDR3 bases are TGTGCCAGCCTGGCGCCCCTAAATGAGCAGTTCTTC.

V gene TRBV25-1 combines with J gene TRBJ1-4, with D possibly matching TRBD1 (5 bases). The CDR3 totals 15 residues. Germline values: CDR1 MGHDK, CDR2 SYGVNS. Trimming pared 3 bases from V and 7 bases from J, leaving 15 bases between. The CDR3 reads CASSDLRQGGEKLFF. CDR3 DNA sequence: TGTGCCAGCAGTGATCTCAGGCAGGGAGGTGAAAAACTGTTTTTT.

Turning to this clone: At one end the junction does not follow the germline gene, possibly because of a read error. In DNA form, the CDR3 reads TGTGCCAGCAGTGTAGGGGTTAACTATGGCTACACATTC. Encoded protein: CASSVGVNYGYTF. The chain combines TRBV2 with TRBJ1-2; perhaps TRBD1 as D (5 bases). Per the germline V gene, CDR1 is SNHLY and CDR2 is FYNNEI. The CDR3 sequence is 13 residues long.

This clone has only one observation. This chain's CDR3 is CAITGQGLDTQYF. The DNA of the CDR3 is TGTGCCATCACGGGACAGGGGCTAGATACGCAGTATTTT. The chain couples TRBV10-3 to TRBJ2-3; TRBD1 matches at 10 bases. Germline lookup yields CDR1 ENHRY and CDR2 SYGVKD. The ends lost 7 bases at V and 5 bases at J; junction bases unmatched: 3. The CDR3 has 13 amino acids.

The V gene is TRBV4-3, the J gene TRBJ1-6; TRBD1 aligns across 8 bases. Germline assignment: CDR1 LGHNA and CDR2 YSLEER. V trimming: 1 base; J trimming: 8 bases; junction bases outside the gene matches: 10. This CDR3 is 17 amino acids long. CDR3 nucleotides: TGCGCCAGCAGCCAAGCGGGCAGGGGGCTTAATGATTCACCCCTCCACTTT. Residues: CASSQAGRGLNDSPLHF.

The chain links TRBV29-1 to TRBJ2-5, with D hard to call. The ends were cut back, 5 bases at V and 5 bases at J, with 15 bases in the middle. The CDR3 is 13 amino acids. From germline, CDR1 is SQVTM and CDR2 ANQGSEA. The CDR3 here is CSVYGRARETQYF. CDR3 sequence (DNA): TGCAGCGTTTACGGACGGGCAAGGGAGACCCAGTACTTC.

V is TRBV29-1 and J is TRBJ2-1; D is unclear. Between the trimmed V and J ends, which lost 4 bases and 5 bases, there was a span of 15 bases. CDR3 size: 14 residues. In germline, CDR1 is SQVTM, CDR2 ANQGSEA. The CDR3 region is CSVAVSFIHNEQFF. CDR3 in DNA: TGCAGCGTTGCTGTGAGCTTCATCCACAATGAGCAGTTCTTC.

The chain uses TRBV10-3 and TRBJ2-1, with TRBD2 identical over 7 bases. The CDR3 has 12 residues. The V gene end was trimmed by 10 bases and the J gene end by 5 bases; junction bases not matched to a gene: 5. From germline, CDR1 is ENHRY and CDR2 SYGVKD. CDR3 amino acids: CASRDYHNEQFF. The CDR3 bases are TGTGCCAGCCGGGACTATCACAATGAGCAGTTCTTC.

The rearrangement uses TRBV19 and TRBJ2-2, with a weak D call TRBD1 (5 bases). V shed 4 bases and J shed 5 bases, with 14 bases lying between them. This CDR3 contains 15 residues. The germline V gene encodes CDR1 LNHDA and CDR2 SQIVND (reference sequence). The CDR3 loop reads CASSNWGTQTGELFF. The CDR3, as DNA: TGTGCCAGTAGTAACTGGGGCACCCAAACCGGGGAGCTGTTTTTT.